This entry lists 19 T cell receptor beta chains sequenced from one sample in a study of OX40 agonist ivuxolimab in advanced cancers. The protocol was immunoSEQ multiplex PCR, while the TCRdb copy is restricted to in-frame clones and leaves out a portion. The table lists about 69,000 clones, about four fifths of them singletons. The sample consisted of CD4+ or CD8+ T cells sorted from blood, taken in a trial of the OX40 agonist ivuxolimab. The receptors here all came from an adult with an advanced solid tumor such as melanoma, head and neck, liver or kidney cancer.

This rearrangement joins TRBV10-3 to TRBJ2-4; TRBD1 matches at 8 bases. The CDR3 sequence is 16 residues long. Germline CDR1 and CDR2: ENHRY and SYGVKD. V trimming: 6 bases; J trimming: 4 bases; junction bases outside the gene matches: 11. The CDR3 region has the DNA TGTGCCATCAGCAACCCGACAGGGGCGGGGAAAAACATTCAGTACTTC. It is translated as CAISNPTGAGKNIQYF.

This CDR3 reads CSVEGLAGGSRDTQYF. The CDR3 DNA reads TGCAGCGTTGAGGGACTAGCGGGGGGAAGCCGGGATACGCAGTATTTT. This sequence joins TRBV29-1 and TRBJ2-3; TRBD2 agrees at 15 bases. The germline V gene encodes CDR1 SQVTM and CDR2 ANQGSEA. Trimming at V came to 3 bases and at J to 6 bases, leaving 7 bases not matched to a gene. The CDR3 is 16 amino acids.

The rearrangement joins TRBV7-8 to TRBJ2-7; D is unresolved. Deletions cut 5 bases from V and 6 bases from J, with 14 bases between. The germline V gene encodes CDR1 SGHVS and CDR2 FQNEAQ. The CDR3 is 13 residues long. The CDR3 is CASSPFETGEQYF. The CDR3 region has the DNA TGTGCCAGCAGCCCCTTCGAAACTGGCGAGCAGTACTTC.

The chain uses TRBV30 and TRBJ1-1; the D is unclear. The CDR3 is 11 amino acids. V lost 0 bases and J 10 bases, leaving 9 bases between the germline ends. Germline CDR1 is GTSNPN and CDR2 is SVGIG (reference sequence). CDR3 DNA: TGTGCCTGGAGTGTACTGGGGATAGCTTTCTTT. The encoded protein is CAWSVLGIAFF.

A single count supports this clone. V usage is TRBV11-2 and J usage is TRBJ2-1; the D gene is possibly TRBD2 (6 bases). CDR3 length: 15 amino acids. Germline CDR1 SGHAT, CDR2 FQNNGV. The germline V and J ends were trimmed by 2 bases and 1 base, with 9 bases remaining between them. CDR3 in amino acids: CASSLTGASYNEQFF. The CDR3 nucleotides are TGTGCCAGCAGCTTAACGGGAGCATCCTACAATGAGCAGTTCTTC. Full variable domain (remainder filled in from reference TRBV11-2 and TRBJ2-1): EAGVAQSPRYKIIEKRQSVAFWCNPISGHATLYWYQQILGQGPKLLIQFQNNGVVDDSQLPKDRFSAERLKGVDSTLKIQPAKLEDSAVYLCASSLTGASYNEQFFGPGTRLTVL.

The V call is TRBV29-1, the J call TRBJ1-4; no reliable D call. Deletions cut 4 bases from V and 0 bases from J, with 12 bases between. The CDR3 covers 15 residues. CDR1 and CDR2 (germline): SQVTM, ANQGSEA. Here the CDR3 DNA reads TGCAGCGTTGTAGGCGGTGAAGCAACTAATGAAAAACTGTTTTTT. It specifies CSVVGGEATNEKLFF.

J is TRBJ2-5 and V is TRBV2; tentatively, D is TRBD2 (6 bases). Trimming cost V 5 bases and J 0 bases, with 10 bases left between them. Germline CDR1 reads SNHLY; CDR2 reads FYNNEI. The CDR3 sequence is 14 residues long. CDR3 region: CASSRASDQETQYF. The CDR3 DNA reads TGTGCCAGCAGTAGGGCTAGCGACCAAGAGACCCAGTACTTC.

This clone has only one observation. The rearrangement uses TRBV7-3 and TRBJ2-1; 8 bases are shared with TRBD2. The CDR3 is 16 residues long. V shed 2 bases, J shed 4 bases, and the junction held 7 bases outside the gene matches. From germline, CDR1 is SGHTA and CDR2 FQGTGA. The CDR3 spells CASSLSSGGIYNEQFF. Here the CDR3 DNA reads TGTGCCAGCAGCTTATCGAGCGGGGGAATTTACAATGAGCAGTTCTTC.

The chain uses TRBV2 and TRBJ1-1; possible D gene TRBD1, 5 bases. CDR3 size: 14 residues. Trimming took 4 bases from V and 1 from J, leaving 10 bases between them. Germline V lookup: CDR1 SNHLY, CDR2 FYNNEI. CDR3 sequence reads: CASSGRGWNTEAFF. CDR3 sequence (DNA): TGTGCCAGCAGTGGGAGGGGCTGGAACACTGAAGCTTTCTTT.

The genes are TRBV5-4 and TRBJ2-2, with TRBD1 matching over 7 bases. The V gene end was trimmed by 1 base and the J gene end by 5 bases; junction bases not matched to a gene: 5. There are 15 residues in the CDR3. Germline CDR1 reads SGHNT; CDR2 reads YYREEE (reference sequence). This chain's CDR3 is CASSLKDRATGELFF. The CDR3, as DNA: TGTGCCAGCAGCTTGAAAGACAGGGCAACCGGGGAGCTGTTTTTT.

This chain joins TRBV28 and TRBJ2-7; no clear D gene. V lost 3 bases and J lost 1, with 16 bases in between. The CDR3 is 16 amino acids. Germline lookup yields CDR1 MDHEN and CDR2 SYDVKM. The CDR3 coding sequence is TGTGCCAGCAGTTTCGGGCTCATCTCCTTATCCTACGAGCAGTACTTC. It encodes CASSFGLISLSYEQYF.

This chain links TRBV7-9 with TRBJ2-5; D ambiguous. CDR1 and CDR2 from the germline V gene are SEHNR and FQNEAQ (reference sequence). V lost 2 bases and J lost 4, with 17 bases in between. This CDR3 has 16 amino acids. In DNA form, the CDR3 reads TGTGCCAGCAGCTTAAAGGGTGACCCGATCGGAGAGACCCAGTACTTC. It yields the protein CASSLKGDPIGETQYF.

The chain has TRBV7-9 and TRBJ1-1, with a tentative D call TRBD1 (5 bases). This CDR3 contains 14 residues. CDR1 is SEHNR and CDR2 is FQNEAQ in the germline V gene (reference sequence). The V and J ends lost 8 bases and 3 bases respectively, with 16 bases between them. This chain's CDR3 is CASGRAGRDTEAFF. CDR3 nucleotide sequence: TGTGCCAGCGGCCGGGCAGGGCGGGACACTGAAGCTTTCTTT.

The chain has TRBV5-1 and TRBJ2-3; 15 bases align to TRBD2. The V and J ends lost 6 bases and 5 bases, in that order; junction bases with no gene match: 1. CDR1 and CDR2 (germline): SGHRS, YFSETQ. The CDR3 consists of 14 residues. As DNA, the CDR3 is TGCGCCAGCACGGGACTAGCGGGGGGAGATACGCAGTATTTT. It is translated as CASTGLAGGDTQYF. The variable domain in full, with the rest retrieved from reference TRBV5-1 and TRBJ2-3, is KAGVTQTPRYLIKTRGQQVTLSCSPISGHRSVSWYQQTPGQGLQFLFEYFSETQRNKGNFPGRFSGRQFSNSRSEMNVSTLELGDSALYLCASTGLAGGDTQYFGPGTRLTVL.

The sample holds a few counts of this clone. The chain is built from TRBV9 and TRBJ2-3; D is undetermined. Trimming stripped 4 bases from V and 1 base from J, with 10 bases between. Germline CDR1 and CDR2: SGDLS and YYNGEE. The CDR3 covers 14 residues. The CDR3 DNA reads TGTGCCAGCAGCCCTCGGCCGCGCACAGATACGCAGTATTTT. It codes for CASSPRPRTDTQYF.

The chain uses TRBV12-2 and TRBJ1-1. TRBV12-2 is listed as a pseudogene. The CDR3 is 16 amino acids. Written as DNA, the CDR3 is TGTGCAAGTCGCTTAGCGTATCACCGGGAGAACACTGAAGCTTTCTTT. It is translated as CASRLAYHRENTEAFF.

The chain is built from TRBV2 and TRBJ2-5; 9 nucleotides agree with TRBD2. CDR1 SNHLY and CDR2 FYNNEI come from the germline V gene. The CDR3 is made up of 12 amino acids. Trimming took 7 bases from V and 11 from J; bases not matched to a gene: 8. The CDR3 coding sequence is TGTGCCAGCAAACCCTTAGCGGGAGAGCAGTACTTC. Translated, it gives CASKPLAGEQYF.

This clone was seen a handful of times. This rearrangement joins TRBV12-5 to TRBJ2-5; D uncertain. Germline V gives CDR1 LGHNT, CDR2 FRNRAP. The CDR3 consists of 11 residues. The V and J ends lost 3 bases and 5 bases respectively, with 4 bases between them. The CDR3 DNA follows: TGTGCTAGTGGTTTCGGGGAGACCCAGTACTTC. This codes for CASGFGETQYF.

CDR3 sequence reads: CASRDRTNTDTQYF. The CDR3 DNA reads as TGTGCCAGCAGGGACAGGACCAACACAGATACGCAGTATTTT. V gene TRBV6-1 combines with J gene TRBJ2-3, with TRBD1 matching 7 bases. The CDR3 covers 14 residues. The germline gives CDR1 MNHNS, CDR2 SASEGT. Trimming took 6 bases from V and 2 from J; bases not matched to a gene: 5.